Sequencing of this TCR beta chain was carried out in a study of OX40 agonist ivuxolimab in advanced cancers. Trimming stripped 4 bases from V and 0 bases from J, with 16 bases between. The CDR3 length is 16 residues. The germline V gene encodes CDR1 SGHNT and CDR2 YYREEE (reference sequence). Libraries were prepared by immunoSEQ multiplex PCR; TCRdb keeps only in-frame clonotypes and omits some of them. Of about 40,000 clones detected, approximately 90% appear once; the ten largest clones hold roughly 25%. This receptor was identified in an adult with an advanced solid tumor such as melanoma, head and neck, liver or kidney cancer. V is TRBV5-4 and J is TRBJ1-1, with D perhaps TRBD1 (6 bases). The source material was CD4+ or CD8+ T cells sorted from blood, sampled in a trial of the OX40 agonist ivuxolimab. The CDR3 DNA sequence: TGTGCCAGCAGCATACCGGGACATCTATTGAACACTGAAGCTTTCTTT. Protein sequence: CASSIPGHLLNTEAFF.